This TCR beta chain was captured by sequencing in a study of blood T cells in healthy people across ages. V lost 11 bases, J lost 3 bases, and 11 bases stayed unmatched. CDR1 is SNHLY, CDR2 FYNNEI, per germline. CDR3 size: 14 residues. With respect to this clonotype: Its specificity is not known.

The study's findings and limits: A strong correlation between TCR beta diversity and naive T cell percentage was seen. Long-lived donors had more naive CD4+ cells and higher diversity than aged donors.

The use of a sample-barcoded 5' primer and a J-beta primer mix characterized a second PCR of about 7 to 12 cycles. TCRdb processed the 5' RACE reads anew with MiXCR; each CDR3 protein has one entry. This table holds around 820,000 distinct CDR3 sequences, approximately 25% found once. A further study also used this sample, focusing on T cells of mothers and their children. This second study says: At about 1.6 ug per 15 ul, all of the extracted RNA went into cDNA synthesis. Not a single persistent microchimeric T cell clone was detected.

The sequence derives from a boy between 5 and 17 years old in good health. The specimen sequenced was blood. V is TRBV2 and J is TRBJ2-5; 8 bases match TRBD2. CDR3 sequence: CAGGSGRREETQYF. The DNA for the CDR3 is TGTGCCGGCGGGAGCGGGAGACGCGAAGAGACCCAGTACTTC.